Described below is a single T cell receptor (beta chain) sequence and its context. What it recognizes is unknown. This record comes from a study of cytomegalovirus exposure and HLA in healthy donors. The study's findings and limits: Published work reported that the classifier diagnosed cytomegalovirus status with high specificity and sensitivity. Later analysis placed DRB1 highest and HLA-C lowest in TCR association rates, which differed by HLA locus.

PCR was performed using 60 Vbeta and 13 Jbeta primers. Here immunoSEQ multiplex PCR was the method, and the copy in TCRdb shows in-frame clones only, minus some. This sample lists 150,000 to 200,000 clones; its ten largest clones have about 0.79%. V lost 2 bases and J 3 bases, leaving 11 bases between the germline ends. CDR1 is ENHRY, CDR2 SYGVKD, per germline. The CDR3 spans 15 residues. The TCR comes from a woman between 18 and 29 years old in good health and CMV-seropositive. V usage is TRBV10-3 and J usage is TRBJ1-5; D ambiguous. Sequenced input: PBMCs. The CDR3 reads CAISENGGINQPQHF. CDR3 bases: TGTGCCATCAGTGAGAACGGCGGAATCAATCAGCCCCAGCATTTT.